The 20 T cell receptor beta chains below were found in one sample sequenced in a study of blood T cells in healthy people across ages. Alongside a J-beta primer mix, a sample-barcoded 5' primer served in a second PCR lasting 7 to 11 cycles. TCRdb re-called the 5' RACE reads through MiXCR, storing one row per CDR3 protein. The top ten clones hold roughly a tenth of a sample with 900,000 to 950,000 distinct CDR3 sequences, about 29% of them seen once. This sample also appeared in a second study, on T cells of mothers and their children.

The sample was blood. The receptors shown here come from a middle-aged woman in good health.

Worth noting for this clonotype: A much larger clone lies a single base off, so this may be a read error. V is TRBV4-1 and J is TRBJ2-1, with D possibly matching TRBD2 (7 bases). The CDR3 contains 16 residues. CDR1 MGHRA and CDR2 YSYEKL come from the germline V gene. CDR3 DNA: TGCGCCGGCAGCCAAGATCGGGGGGCTACCTACAATGAGCAGTTCTTC. It encodes CAGSQDRGATYNEQFF.

This sequence joins TRBV7-6 and TRBJ2-1; TRBD1 is a possible D gene (5 bases). There are 15 residues in the CDR3. V shed 2 bases and J shed 8 bases, with 16 bases lying between them. Germline-derived CDR1 and CDR2 are SGHVS and FNYEAQ. CDR3 bases: TGTGCCAGCAGCTTAAGGGGCGTGGGCGAAGATGAGCAGTTCTTC. Translation: CASSLRGVGEDEQFF.

The chain couples TRBV6-6 to TRBJ2-1, with a weak D call TRBD1 (5 bases). The ends were cut back, 2 bases at V and 1 base at J, with 15 bases in the middle. This CDR3 is 17 amino acids long. Per germline, CDR1 MNHNY and CDR2 SVGAGI (reference sequence). The CDR3 reads CASSYGGSGASYNEQFF. CDR3 DNA sequence: TGTGCCAGCAGTTACGGTGGTAGTGGGGCTTCCTACAATGAGCAGTTCTTC.

The chain couples TRBV20-1 to TRBJ1-2; D is unclear. The CDR3 contains 11 residues. With 6 bases removed from V and 6 bases from J, the gap between germline ends came to 11 bases. Germline CDR1 DFQATT, CDR2 SNEGSKA (reference sequence). CDR3 sequence (DNA): TGCAGTGCCGCGGTAGGGAATGGCTACACCTTC. Protein: CSAAVGNGYTF.

V usage is TRBV6-5 and J usage is TRBJ2-3; the match to TRBD1 covers 9 bases. The CDR3 covers 16 residues. Per germline, CDR1 MNHEY and CDR2 SVGAGI. V shed 5 bases, J shed 4 bases, and the junction held 10 bases outside the gene matches. CDR3 nucleotides: TGTGCCAGCAGTAACCCGGGACAGGGTGGGGCAGATACGCAGTATTTT. This encodes CASSNPGQGGADTQYF.

The chain has TRBV7-9 and TRBJ1-1; D might be TRBD1 (6 bases). The CDR3 extends over 14 amino acids. Germline CDR1 is SEHNR and CDR2 is FQNEAQ (reference sequence). The V end lost 3 bases, the J end lost 2 bases, and 10 bases lay between the germline ends. The CDR3 region is CASSLGGHNTEAFF. CDR3 DNA: TGTGCCAGCAGCTTGGGGGGACACAACACTGAAGCTTTCTTT.

The chain combines TRBV7-9 with TRBJ2-7, with D unresolved. The germline CDR1 and CDR2 sequences are SEHNR and FQNEAQ (reference sequence). The CDR3 sequence is 14 residues long. Trimming stripped 5 bases from V and 5 bases from J, with 16 bases between. This chain's CDR3 is CASSLAPLGNEQYF. The CDR3 DNA reads as TGTGCCAGCAGCCTCGCTCCACTCGGCAACGAGCAGTACTTC.

This chain connects TRBV5-6 to TRBJ2-1, with unresolved D. Germline values: CDR1 SGHDT, CDR2 YYEEEE. V gave up 4 bases and J gave up 5 bases, with 16 bases separating them. The CDR3 runs 15 residues. The CDR3 region is CASSLPTERNNEQFF. The CDR3 DNA sequence: TGTGCCAGCAGCCTCCCGACGGAAAGAAACAATGAGCAGTTCTTC.

J is TRBJ1-2 and V is TRBV6-2 or TRBV6-3; D is unresolved. This CDR3 contains 12 residues. V shed 3 bases and J shed 4 bases, with 6 bases lying between them. From germline, CDR1 is MNHEY and CDR2 SVGEGT. This CDR3 is CASSYVGYGYTF. The CDR3 DNA is TGTGCCAGCAGTTATGTCGGCTATGGCTACACCTTC.

This clonotype was counted many times. The chain has TRBV20-1 and TRBJ1-2, with D uncertain. The V end was cut by 3 bases, the J end by 4 bases, with 12 bases between. The CDR3 runs to 13 residues. Per germline, CDR1 DFQATT and CDR2 SNEGSKA (reference sequence). The CDR3, as DNA: TGCAGTGCTAGGGTTCGGGAGACCTATGGCTACACCTTC. It translates to CSARVRETYGYTF.

On this clonotype: The junction differs from germline at one of its ends, possibly a read error. The rearrangement links TRBV13 to TRBJ2-5; possibly TRBD2 for D (5 bases). The closer fit of TRBJ2-7 to the DNA end suggests the J call may be wrong. This CDR3 spans 13 amino acids. Germline V gene lookup returns CDR1 PRHDT and CDR2 FYEKMQ (reference sequence). For the CDR3, the DNA is TGTGCCTGCAGCCCGTTCCGAGGGTTCGAGCAGTACTTC. Residues: CACSPFRGFEQYF.

On this clonotype: Since a much larger clone is just one base distant, this may be a read error. CDR3 amino acids: CVSSFGTDTQYF. The DNA for the CDR3 is TGTGTCAGCAGCTTCGGGACAGATACGCAGTATTTT. The chain is built from TRBV7-2 and TRBJ2-3; D remains unclear. Germline CDR1 SGHTA, CDR2 FQGNSA. This CDR3 has 12 amino acids.

This clonotype was counted a few times. J is TRBJ1-1 and V is TRBV28, with D maybe TRBD1 (6 bases). Trimming removed 3 bases from V and 3 bases from J, with 11 bases in between. This CDR3 spans 14 amino acids. Per the germline V gene, CDR1 is MDHEN and CDR2 is SYDVKM. CDR3 bases: TGTGCCAGCAGTTTGTGGACAGTCGACACTGAAGCTTTCTTT. This sequence encodes CASSLWTVDTEAFF.

The sample holds a few counts of this clonotype. One end of the junction is discordant with germline, which a read error may explain. This chain uses TRBV5-6 with TRBJ1-5; 12 bases agree with TRBD1. The CDR3 contains 16 residues. CDR1 and CDR2 (germline): SGHDT, YYEEEE. The CDR3 sequence: CANSLGQGAPYQPQHF. The CDR3 DNA reads as TGTGCCAACAGCTTGGGACAGGGGGCCCCCTACCAGCCCCAGCATTTT.

The chain uses TRBV28 and TRBJ1-3, with D perhaps matching TRBD1 (5 bases). V dropped 6 bases and J dropped 0 bases, with 12 bases sitting between them. Germline CDR1 reads MDHEN; CDR2 reads SYDVKM. The CDR3 length is 15 residues. CDR3 in amino acids: CASSLTVASGNTIYF. The CDR3 nucleotides are TGTGCCAGCAGCCTGACAGTCGCCTCTGGAAACACCATATATTTT. Together with reference TRBV28 and TRBJ1-3, the CDR3 gives the full variable domain: DVKVTQSSRYLVKRTGEKVFLECVQDMDHENMFWYRQDPGLGLRLIYFSYDVKMKEKGDIPEGYSVSREKKERFSLILESASTNQTSMYLCASSLTVASGNTIYFGEGSWLTVV.

This clonotype was observed many times. The rearrangement joins TRBV24-1 to TRBJ2-5; 7 bases agree with TRBD1. V dropped 1 base and J dropped 4; count of bases not matched to a gene: 5. CDR3 length equals 15 residues. Per germline, CDR1 KGHDR and CDR2 SFDVKD. Here the CDR3 DNA reads TGTGCCACCAGTGATTTCGAAGGGGGCGCAGAGACCCAGTACTTC. Protein: CATSDFEGGAETQYF.

This clonotype has only a few counts. The chain uses TRBV28 and TRBJ1-2; 7 bases agree with TRBD1. V lost 7 bases and J lost 6; bases outside the gene matches: 8. This CDR3 spans 13 amino acids. Germline V gene sequence: CDR1 MDHEN, CDR2 SYDVKM. CDR3: CASISGQGDGYTF. CDR3 nucleotide sequence: TGTGCCAGCATCTCAGGGCAGGGGGATGGCTACACCTTC.

The chain uses TRBV30 and TRBJ2-7; D gene ambiguous. The V and J ends lost 2 bases and 1 base respectively, with 12 bases between them. Germline CDR1 reads GTSNPN; CDR2 reads SVGIG (reference sequence). This CDR3 comprises 14 residues. This CDR3 is CAWSSRTESYEQYF. The DNA for the CDR3 is TGTGCCTGGAGTTCCCGGACGGAATCCTACGAGCAGTACTTC.

V usage is TRBV20-1 and J usage is TRBJ1-2, with TRBD1 as a possible D gene (5 bases). The CDR3 has 14 residues. In germline, CDR1 is DFQATT, CDR2 SNEGSKA (reference sequence). V was trimmed by 6 bases and J by 3 bases, leaving 17 bases between them. CDR3 loop: CSAGVPGYDYGYTF. CDR3 DNA: TGCAGTGCGGGGGTTCCAGGGTACGACTATGGCTACACCTTC.

The chain carries TRBV27 and TRBJ2-3; D is possibly TRBD1 (6 bases). CDR1 is MNHEY, CDR2 SMNVEV, per germline (reference sequence). The CDR3 spans 15 residues. Trimming cost V 6 bases and J 0 bases, with 13 bases left between them. CDR3 DNA: TGTGCCAGCAGCGATACAGGGTCTAGCACAGATACGCAGTATTTT. This translates into CASSDTGSSTDTQYF.